This TCR beta chain was sequenced in a study of beta chain features in type 1 diabetes. Background on the study: Healthy donors resembled patients in age, gender and cell yields.

This clone turned up a few times. What it binds is unknown. What was sequenced were expressed TCRB transcripts, since all of the isolated RNA had been reverse transcribed. Naive, central memory and regulatory T cell samples produced a mean of roughly 3.9 million reads. The method was immunoSEQ multiplex PCR; TCRdb's version includes in-frame clones alone and lacks a portion of them. This repertoire shows 300,000 to 350,000 clones, around 20% found once; its top ten account for around 0.045%. General study points: VDJ junctions from patients with type 1 diabetes contained fewer insertions and more deletions.

The clonotype comes from a woman in her late teens or twenties in good health. The sequencing sample was made of naive CD4+ T cells from blood.

CDR3 in DNA: TGTGCCAGCAGTGAGGAAGGACTTCAGGAGACCCAGTACTTC. Protein sequence: CASSEEGLQETQYF. This chain links TRBV2 with TRBJ2-5; D is possibly TRBD2 (5 bases). The V gene lost 3 bases and the J gene lost 5 bases, with 13 bases spanning the gap. The germline V gene has CDR1 SNHLY and CDR2 FYNNEI. The CDR3 spans 14 residues.